This T cell receptor beta chain was captured by sequencing in a study of CD8 T cells in Susac syndrome. The study, taken as a whole, reports: Acknowledgment was made by the study that its TCR sequencing and HLA analysis involved a relatively small number of individuals.

To note about this clonotype: Its specificity is not known.

Reverse transcription of roughly 0.5 to 1 ug RNA was carried out with random hexamers. TCRdb recomputed calls from the immunoSEQ multiplex PCR reads with MiXCR, one row per CDR3 protein. This sample has about 210,000 distinct CDR3 sequences, with roughly 96% found just once. Sequenced input: CD4+ T cells from PBMCs. This sequence originates from a human donor with multiple sclerosis.

The DNA of the CDR3 is TGTGCCAGCAGCGCTACGGGGGGCGGCTCCTACGAGCAGTACTTC. The encoded protein is CASSATGGGSYEQYF. The V call is TRBV12-3 or TRBV12-4, the J call TRBJ2-7; D possibly corresponds to TRBD2 (7 bases). The V end lost 6 bases, the J end lost 0 bases, and 15 bases lay between the germline ends. There are 15 residues in the CDR3.